This T cell receptor beta chain is drawn from a study of blood T cell repertoires in COVID-19. About the study: Samples taken during acute and convalescent COVID-19 were collected in the United States, Italy and Spain. PBMCs, B-cell-depleted T cells, or T cells provided the cDNA or gDNA that made up the material.

CDR3 length: 15 amino acids. V was clipped by 1 base and J by 4 bases; unmatched bases: 4. The germline gives CDR1 SEHNR, CDR2 FQNEAQ (reference sequence). As handled by the study authors: Amplifying reference gene primers gave estimates of nucleated cell counts. Measured with immunoSEQ multiplex PCR; TCRdb has only the in-frame clones, and not every one. That table furnishes V, J and clone size, whereas the DNA furnished D and trimming. The sample has around 140,000 clones, approximately 88% seen once. This sequence joins TRBV7-9 and TRBJ2-3, with 8 bases that match TRBD2. Sequenced material: peripheral blood. This clonotype originated in a man between 60 and 70 years old with active or convalescent COVID-19. The CDR3 sequence: CASSLESGSSDTQYF. The CDR3 nucleotides are TGTGCCAGCAGCTTAGAGAGCGGGAGTTCAGATACGCAGTATTTT. The complete variable domain, with remaining parts taken from reference TRBV7-9 and TRBJ2-3, reads DTGVSQNPRHKITKRGQNVTFRCDPISEHNRLYWYRQTLGQGPEFLTYFQNEAQLEKSRLLSDRFSAERPKGSFSTLEIQRTEQGDSAMYLCASSLESGSSDTQYFGPGTRLTVL.